Following are 23 T cell receptor beta chains from one sample sequenced in a study of monozygotic twins with inflammatory bowel disease. TCRdb reprocessed the 5' RACE reads and keeps a single row for each CDR3 protein, giving no DNA. This sample's table has approximately 210,000 distinct CDR3 sequences. Sequencing was carried out using blood. The receptors were sampled from a human donor with ulcerative colitis or Crohn's disease, or a healthy co-twin of an affected twin (not recorded which).

The J gene is TRBJ2-1, the V gene TRBV5-4; TCRdb returns TRBD1, unconfirmable since there is no DNA. Germline CDR1 SGHNT, CDR2 YYREEE (reference sequence). This CDR3 region has 14 residues. The chain's CDR3 is CATGEDSTYNEQFF.

The rearrangement uses TRBV4-1 and TRBJ2-5; lacking DNA, the TRBD2 call made by TCRdb goes unchecked. Germline V gene data show CDR1 as MGHRA and CDR2 as YSYEKL. The length of the CDR3 is 13 residues. CDR3 region: CASSRKGGETQYF.

The chain recombines TRBV20-1 with TRBJ2-7; TCRdb designates TRBD1, a call that cannot be tested without DNA. CDR3 length equals 14 residues. Per germline, CDR1 DFQATT and CDR2 SNEGSKA (reference sequence). CDR3 residues: CSATRLGATYEQYF.

The chain uses TRBV20-1 and TRBJ1-2; the D gene TCRdb calls, TRBD1, cannot be checked with no DNA. Germline V gene lookup returns CDR1 DFQATT and CDR2 SNEGSKA (reference sequence). The CDR3 is 11 residues long. The CDR3 loop is CRGQSNYGYTF.

The CDR3 here is CASSPDTGGYEQYF. This chain uses TRBV7-3 with TRBJ2-7; absent DNA, TCRdb's TRBD1 call cannot be checked. Germline V gene data show CDR1 as SGHTA and CDR2 as FQGTGA. The CDR3 contains 14 residues.

The chain has TRBV5-6 and TRBJ2-1. This CDR3 has 11 amino acids. The germline CDR1 and CDR2 sequences are SGHDT and YYEEEE. The CDR3 here is CASSLGVKQFF.

The J gene is TRBJ1-3, the V gene TRBV6-1; the D call from TCRdb, TRBD1, cannot be confirmed without DNA. The CDR3 runs to 15 residues. CDR1 and CDR2 from the germline V gene are MNHNS and SASEGT. The CDR3 loop reads CASSPGTVSGNTIYF.

This chain joins TRBV4-1 and TRBJ2-1. There are 14 residues in the CDR3. Germline CDR1 and CDR2: MGHRA and YSYEKL. CDR3: CASSQPSAECEQFF.

The chain employs TRBV12-3 or TRBV12-4 and TRBJ1-6; the TRBD1 assignment by TCRdb is unverifiable without DNA. The CDR3 consists of 15 residues. The CDR3 here is CASTEDRGNNSPLHF.

The chain employs TRBV6-1 and TRBJ2-2; TCRdb reports TRBD1, a call that lacks DNA to check it against. CDR3 size: 15 residues. Germline CDR1 MNHNS, CDR2 SASEGT. The CDR3: CASSVGQVNTGELFF.

The chain is built from TRBV7-9 and TRBJ1-2; TCRdb's D gene call, TRBD1, goes unchecked for lack of DNA. CDR1 is SEHNR, CDR2 FQNEAQ, per germline (reference sequence). The CDR3 runs 13 residues. CDR3 protein: CASSPGRSYGYTF.

The V and J genes are TRBV20-1 and TRBJ1-6. The CDR3 extends over 15 amino acids. Germline V gives CDR1 DFQATT, CDR2 SNEGSKA (reference sequence). CDR3 protein: CSARGPAGDNSPLHF.

V gene TRBV7-2 combines with J gene TRBJ1-5; no DNA is available, so the TRBD1 call from TCRdb remains unchecked. This CDR3 contains 16 residues. CDR1 is SGHTA, CDR2 FQGNSA, per germline. The CDR3 is CASSPRDRASNQPQHF.

V gene TRBV7-9 combines with J gene TRBJ2-1; TCRdb proposes TRBD2, but this gene call is untestable without DNA. The CDR3 is 15 residues long. Germline CDR1 reads SEHNR; CDR2 reads FQNEAQ (reference sequence). CDR3 protein: CASSLVGTSAQGQFF.

The chain carries TRBV7-9 and TRBJ2-7; TCRdb designates TRBD1, a call that cannot be tested without DNA. Per the germline V gene, CDR1 is SEHNR and CDR2 is FQNEAQ (reference sequence). The CDR3 has 17 amino acids. This CDR3 is CASSADRVKPSPYEQYF.

This chain joins TRBV19 and TRBJ1-5; no DNA is available, so the TRBD1 call from TCRdb remains unchecked. The CDR3 totals 15 residues. CDR1 and CDR2 from the germline V gene are LNHDA and SQIVND (reference sequence). CDR3 in amino acids: CASSIARNSNQPQHF.

This chain joins TRBV11-2 and TRBJ2-3. The V gene's germline CDR1 is SGHAT and CDR2 FQNNGV. The CDR3 is made up of 19 amino acids. CDR3 in amino acids: CASSLDLRTYFFSTDTQYF.

The chain employs TRBV7-2 and TRBJ2-1; TCRdb calls TRBD1, which cannot be checked without DNA. This CDR3 has 15 amino acids. Germline lookup yields CDR1 SGHTA and CDR2 FQGNSA. This chain's CDR3 is CASSLPGSSYNEQFF.

J is TRBJ1-3 and V is TRBV6-6; TCRdb calls TRBD1, which cannot be checked without DNA. The germline V gene has CDR1 MNHNY and CDR2 SVGAGI (reference sequence). The CDR3 has 14 residues. This CDR3 reads CASVGGSVGNTIYF.

This chain links TRBV12-3 or TRBV12-4 with TRBJ1-2; the TCRdb call, TRBD1, lacks DNA for checking. There are 14 residues in the CDR3. This chain's CDR3 is CASRGQGSNYGYTF.

The J gene is TRBJ1-5, the V gene TRBV6-2 or TRBV6-3; the D call from TCRdb, TRBD1, cannot be confirmed without DNA. Per the germline V gene, CDR1 is MNHEY and CDR2 is SVGEGT. CDR3 length: 13 residues. The CDR3 sequence: CASSLQGYQPQHF.

The CDR3 sequence is CASSLVTDQETQYF. This chain links TRBV5-1 with TRBJ2-5. This CDR3 spans 14 amino acids. The germline CDR1 and CDR2 sequences are SGHRS and YFSETQ.

This sequence joins TRBV12-3 or TRBV12-4 and TRBJ1-5. This CDR3 contains 13 residues. The CDR3 loop reads CASSLEADQPQHF.